The T cell receptor beta chain under discussion was sequenced for a study of a mutant IDH1 vaccine in newly diagnosed glioma. The time point is: week 35, safety follow-up. Each dose delivered 300 ug of mutant IDH1 20-mer peptide subcutaneously with imiquimod. V lost 5 bases and J 2 bases, leaving 5 bases between the germline ends. Germline CDR1 is LNHDA and CDR2 is SQIVND (reference sequence). The CDR3 spans 12 residues. On this clone itself: Antigen unknown.

The data were produced by immunoSEQ multiplex PCR, yet TCRdb's version contains in-frame clones alone and is incomplete. The data contain about 33,000 clones, around 77% of them singletons. The sequence was obtained from a man aged 35 to 55 with glioma. Some clones in this sample may be carry-over from other donors' samples. This chain uses TRBV19 with TRBJ2-3; D gene ambiguous. Material: PBMCs, obtained from a glioma patient whose treatment included an IDH1 peptide vaccine. Written as DNA, the CDR3 is TGTGCCAGTAGTCTCTCCACAGATACGCAGTATTTT. It yields the protein CASSLSTDTQYF.